The next 28 T cell receptor beta chains were all read from a single sample in a study of blood T cell repertoires in COVID-19. The assay was immunoSEQ multiplex PCR, and TCRdb's table has in-frame clones only and misses some. This table has about 87,000 clones, approximately 82% appearing once. Sequenced: peripheral blood. The receptor source for this set is a woman between 65 and 79 years old with acute or convalescent COVID-19.

This chain uses TRBV5-1 with TRBJ2-7; no firm D call. The germline gives CDR1 SGHRS, CDR2 YFSETQ. The length of the CDR3 is 14 residues. V lost 1 base and J lost 6, with 14 bases in between. Written as DNA, the CDR3 is TGCGCCAGCAGCTTGATCCCCGAGCCTGGCGAGCAGTACTTC. Residues: CASSLIPEPGEQYF.

The CDR3 loop is CASSFGQPQETQYF. The CDR3 DNA follows: TGTGCCAGCAGCTTCGGACAGCCACAAGAGACCCAGTACTTC. V and J are TRBV7-8 and TRBJ2-5; D is perhaps TRBD1 (6 bases). Trimming shortened V by 3 bases and J by 2 bases, and 10 bases separated the two germline ends. CDR3 length: 14 amino acids. Germline V gene sequence: CDR1 SGHVS, CDR2 FQNEAQ.

This rearrangement joins TRBV18 to TRBJ2-7; 7 nucleotides line up with TRBD2. From germline, CDR1 is KGHSH and CDR2 LQKENI. The CDR3 has 13 amino acids. The junction had 5 bases not matched to a gene; V was cut back by 2 bases and J by 7 bases. CDR3 amino acids: CASSPGRESEQYF. The CDR3 DNA follows: TGTGCCAGCTCACCAGGGAGGGAAAGTGAGCAGTACTTC.

The chain is built from TRBV5-4 and TRBJ1-2; 9 bases match TRBD1. In germline, CDR1 is SGHNT, CDR2 YYREEE (reference sequence). CDR3 length equals 13 residues. J lost 4 bases, V lost 6 bases, and 4 bases had no gene match. In DNA form, the CDR3 reads TGTGCCAGCACTCCGGGACAGGGCTATGGCTACACCTTC. It encodes CASTPGQGYGYTF. Full variable domain (rest looked up from reference TRBV5-4 and TRBJ1-2): ETGVTQSPTHLIKTRGQQVTLRCSSQSGHNTVSWYQQALGQGPQFIFQYYREEENGRGNFPPRFSGLQFPNYSSELNVNALELDDSALYLCASTPGQGYGYTFGSGTRLTVV.

This chain connects TRBV24-1 to TRBJ2-5, with D hard to call. The V gene's germline CDR1 is KGHDR and CDR2 SFDVKD. The CDR3 has 15 amino acids. Trimming took 2 bases from V and 2 from J, leaving 11 bases between them. As DNA, the CDR3 is TGTGCCACCAGTGATTCGGCTGTACTACAAGAGACCCAGTACTTC. Translation gives CATSDSAVLQETQYF.

This chain links TRBV3-1 (or the pseudogene TRBV3-2) with TRBJ2-5; TRBD2 is a possible D gene (6 bases). Germline CDR1 LGHDT, CDR2 YNNKEL (reference sequence). The CDR3 totals 11 residues. V was trimmed by 8 bases and J by 5 bases, leaving 9 bases between them. The CDR3 coding sequence is TGTGCCAGCGGGGGGAGTGAGACCCAGTACTTC. It encodes CASGGSETQYF.

The J gene is TRBJ1-5, the V gene TRBV12-3 or TRBV12-4, with D possibly matching TRBD1 (6 bases). This CDR3 comprises 13 residues. Deletions cut 2 bases from V and 16 bases from J, with 18 bases between. For the CDR3, the DNA is TGTGCCAGCAGTTTAAACCCGACAGGCCCCGTTCATTTT. Translation: CASSLNPTGPVHF.

The rearrangement joins TRBV4-2 to TRBJ2-2; TRBD2 matches 7 bases. The CDR3 consists of 17 residues. Germline CDR1 is LGHNA and CDR2 is YNFKEQ. V was pared by 0 bases and J by 2 bases, with 6 bases of the junction left unmatched. CDR3 loop: CASSQDRASGNTGELFF. The CDR3 nucleotides are TGTGCCAGCAGCCAAGATCGGGCTAGCGGTAACACCGGGGAGCTGTTTTTT.

V is TRBV7-3 and J is TRBJ2-1; D is possibly TRBD2 (6 bases). Per the germline V gene, CDR1 is SGHTA and CDR2 is FQGTGA. Trimming removed 5 bases at V and 7 bases at J, with 9 bases between. CDR3 length: 12 amino acids. CDR3 bases: TGTGCCAGCAGCCACGGGGGAAATGAGCAGTTCTTC. Its translation is CASSHGGNEQFF.

This chain connects TRBV29-1 to TRBJ1-1; D not resolved. The CDR3 consists of 14 residues. Deletions cut 6 bases from V and 3 bases from J, with 17 bases between. Per germline, CDR1 SQVTM and CDR2 ANQGSEA. CDR3 protein: CSVRVRLLDTEAFF. Here the CDR3 DNA reads TGCAGCGTACGGGTGCGGCTCCTGGACACTGAAGCTTTCTTT.

The chain recombines TRBV6-6 with TRBJ1-3, with a weak D call TRBD1 (6 bases). V lost 7 bases and J lost 7, with 11 bases in between. Germline values: CDR1 MNHNY, CDR2 SVGAGI (reference sequence). This CDR3 comprises 12 residues. The CDR3 nucleotides read TGTGCCAGCAAAGGGGGAGGGAACACCATATATTTT. Residues: CASKGGGNTIYF.

This clone was seen just once. The chain employs TRBV6-2 or TRBV6-3 and TRBJ2-5, with 7 bases fitting TRBD1. This CDR3 region has 15 residues. V shed 5 bases and J 5 bases; nucleotides not matched to a gene: 11. CDR1 is MNHEY, CDR2 SVGEGT, per germline. The CDR3: CASSDADRTVETQYF. In nucleotides, the CDR3 is TGTGCCAGCAGTGACGCGGACAGGACAGTCGAGACCCAGTACTTC.

As regards this clone: The junction and the germline gene differ at one end; a read error may be behind it. The V and J genes are TRBV3-1 (or the pseudogene TRBV3-2) and TRBJ2-7; maybe TRBD1 (5 bases). CDR3 length: 13 residues. From germline, CDR1 is LGHDT and CDR2 YNNKEL (reference sequence). As DNA, the CDR3 is TGTGCCAGCAGTCAGGGTTCTTGGTGGGCTACCGACTTC. Its translation: CASSQGSWWATDF.

The rearrangement links TRBV12-3 or TRBV12-4 to TRBJ1-1; D not resolved. V dropped 3 bases and J dropped 11 bases, with 13 bases sitting between them. The CDR3 has 12 amino acids. The CDR3 sequence is CASSFWADWAFF. The CDR3 nucleotides read TGTGCCAGCAGTTTCTGGGCCGATTGGGCTTTCTTT.

The gene calls are TRBV9 and TRBJ1-4; TRBD1 might be the D (6 bases). Germline CDR1 is SGDLS and CDR2 is YYNGEE. V was pared by 4 bases and J by 0 bases, with 10 bases between. The CDR3 has 15 amino acids. CDR3 in amino acids: CASSRTAATNEKLFF. The CDR3 coding sequence is TGTGCCAGCAGCAGGACAGCTGCAACTAATGAAAAACTGTTTTTT. Variable domain in full (rest from reference TRBV9 and TRBJ1-4): DSGVTQTPKHLITATGQRVTLRCSPRSGDLSVYWYQQSLDQGLQFLIQYYNGEERAKGNILERFSAQQFPDLHSELNLSSLELGDSALYFCASSRTAATNEKLFFGSGTQLSVL.

The chain carries TRBV6-5 and TRBJ2-7, with 7 bases lining up with TRBD1. J was trimmed by 4 bases and V by 4 bases; bases with no gene match: 4. CDR1 MNHEY and CDR2 SVGAGI come from the germline V gene. The CDR3 has 13 residues. The CDR3 protein is CASSSIQGYEQYF. In nucleotides, the CDR3 is TGTGCCAGCAGTTCCATACAGGGGTACGAGCAGTACTTC.

The J gene is TRBJ2-5, the V gene TRBV18, with a tentative D call TRBD1 (6 bases). CDR3 length: 15 amino acids. V dropped 0 bases and J dropped 3 bases, with 11 bases sitting between them. CDR1 KGHSH and CDR2 LQKENI come from the germline V gene. The CDR3 DNA is TGTGCCAGCTCACCACCGTACACAGGGAAAGAGACCCAGTACTTC. Its translation: CASSPPYTGKETQYF.

The chain combines TRBV7-2 with TRBJ2-7; 10 bases map to TRBD1. CDR3 length: 15 residues. CDR1 SGHTA and CDR2 FQGNSA come from the germline V gene. The J segment lost 4 bases and the V segment lost 1 base, leaving 4 bases of the junction unmatched. The CDR3 sequence is CASSLEGTGAYEQYF. The CDR3 DNA follows: TGTGCCAGCAGCTTAGAAGGGACAGGGGCTTACGAGCAGTACTTC.

The V gene is TRBV6-5, the J gene TRBJ1-1, with D unclear. This CDR3 is built from 14 residues. CDR1 is MNHEY and CDR2 is SVGAGI in the germline V gene. V was trimmed by 6 bases and J by 0 bases, leaving 11 bases between them. The CDR3 coding sequence is TGTGCCAGCAGCCGAGACACCGTGAACACTGAAGCTTTCTTT. Translation gives CASSRDTVNTEAFF.

The gene calls are TRBV12-5 and TRBJ2-1; 8 bases are a match to TRBD1. The germline CDR1 and CDR2 sequences are LGHNT and FRNRAP. The ends lost 5 bases at V and 2 bases at J; junction bases unmatched: 5. This CDR3 has 15 amino acids. CDR3 loop: CASGPWTGTYNEQFF. The DNA for the CDR3 is TGTGCTAGTGGTCCATGGACAGGGACCTACAATGAGCAGTTCTTC.

The sample holds one count of this clone. V and J are TRBV5-1 and TRBJ2-1, with 8 nucleotides matching TRBD2. The V gene end was trimmed by 4 bases and the J gene end by 1 base; junction bases not matched to a gene: 4. This CDR3 comprises 15 residues. Germline CDR1 reads SGHRS; CDR2 reads YFSETQ. The CDR3: CASSPGGQSYNEQFF. CDR3 nucleotide sequence: TGCGCCAGCAGCCCGGGGGGGCAATCCTACAATGAGCAGTTCTTC.

This clone rates as medium-sized (0.01 to 0.1%). V is TRBV4-2 and J is TRBJ1-6, with TRBD1 as a possible D gene (5 bases). Looked up from germline, CDR1 is LGHNA and CDR2 is YNFKEQ. The CDR3 extends over 16 amino acids. V lost 4 bases and J 8 bases, leaving 18 bases between the germline ends. CDR3 protein: CASSPNRRDLDSPLHF. DNA for the CDR3: TGTGCCAGCAGCCCTAACCGCCGGGACTTGGATTCACCCCTCCACTTT.

The rearrangement uses TRBV6-5 and TRBJ1-2; maybe TRBD1 (6 bases). The germline CDR1 and CDR2 sequences are MNHEY and SVGAGI. CDR3 length equals 13 residues. The V gene lost 8 bases and the J gene lost 0 bases, with 10 bases spanning the gap. This CDR3 reads CASRDISNYGYTF. CDR3 bases: TGTGCCAGCCGGGACATCTCTAACTATGGCTACACCTTC.

This clone has just a few counts. The chain employs TRBV11-3 and TRBJ2-7; D possibly corresponds to TRBD2 (5 bases). The CDR3 contains 14 residues. V gave up 3 bases and J gave up 2 bases, with 11 bases separating them. Germline CDR1 SGHNT, CDR2 YENEEA. CDR3 sequence: CASSFRGSPYEQYF. The CDR3 nucleotides read TGTGCCAGCAGCTTTCGGGGATCCCCCTACGAGCAGTACTTC. The whole variable domain, filled in from reference TRBV11-3 and TRBJ2-7, reads EAGVVQSPRYKIIEKKQPVAFWCNPISGHNTLYWYLQNLGQGPELLIRYENEEAVDDSQLPKDRFSAERLKGVDSTLKIQPAELGDSAVYLCASSFRGSPYEQYFGPGTRLTVT.

The V call is TRBV7-2, the J call TRBJ1-1, with a tentative D call TRBD1 (6 bases). CDR3 size: 15 residues. The germline CDR1 and CDR2 sequences are SGHTA and FQGNSA. The V end lost 3 bases, the J end lost 5 bases, and 16 bases lay between the germline ends. The chain's CDR3 is CASSLGDRWRTEAFF. CDR3 sequence (DNA): TGTGCCAGCAGCTTGGGAGACAGGTGGAGGACTGAAGCTTTCTTT.

The chain uses TRBV5-1 and TRBJ1-1, with D hard to call. The CDR3 sequence is 13 residues long. The germline gives CDR1 SGHRS, CDR2 YFSETQ. Trimming pared 2 bases from V and 8 bases from J, leaving 13 bases between. The DNA for the CDR3 is TGCGCCAGCAGCTTAGTAGAATTCGGGGAAGCTTTCTTT. Amino acid sequence: CASSLVEFGEAFF.

Only a few counts were recorded for this clone. CDR3 protein: CASSEWGGPGTEAFF. For the CDR3, the DNA is TGTGCCAGCAGTGAATGGGGGGGGCCGGGCACTGAAGCTTTCTTT. The V and J genes are TRBV2 and TRBJ1-1, with D possibly being TRBD1 (6 bases). Deletions cut 2 bases from V and 4 bases from J, with 14 bases between. Germline CDR1 and CDR2: SNHLY and FYNNEI. The CDR3 covers 15 residues.

This chain connects TRBV25-1 to TRBJ1-1, with TRBD1 identical over 7 bases. CDR3 length equals 14 residues. The V gene's germline CDR1 is MGHDK and CDR2 SYGVNS. The V segment lost 6 bases and the J segment 6 bases; nucleotides outside the gene matches: 10. The chain's CDR3 is CASRGNRGISEAFF. CDR3 nucleotide sequence: TGTGCCAGCAGAGGAAACAGGGGCATCTCTGAAGCTTTCTTT.